This is a list of T cell receptor beta chains from one sample in a study of vaccination and CD4 T cells after COVID-19. No antigen is known for these receptors. TCRdb analysed the PCR reads with MiXCR anew, one entry per CDR3 protein. The profile covers 10,000 or so distinct CDR3 sequences, with around three fifths appearing a single time and 26% taken by the ten largest. What was sequenced was CD4+ T cells from blood, cultured in vitro. These receptors came from a human donor who had recovered from COVID-19. The CDR3 runs from the conserved cysteine through the conserved F or W. Fields, in order: D gene, V gene, J gene, clone size, CDR3 DNA, CDR3 protein. D genes are given only for firm matches. Rows give clone size only sometimes, using once, few, many, or a class for an expanded clone.

D gene: TRBD1
V gene: TRBV7-9
J gene: TRBJ1-2
clone size: -
CDR3 DNA: TGTGCCAGCAGCCTGGACAGGGGGGGCTATGGAGGCTACACCTTC
CDR3 protein: CASSLDRGGYGGYTF

D gene: TRBD1
V gene: TRBV20-1
J gene: TRBJ2-1
clone size: once
CDR3 DNA: TGCAGTGCTAGGGGACAGGGGGCGCGGATTGAGCAGTTCTTC
CDR3 protein: CSARGQGARIEQFF

D gene: -
V gene: TRBV27
J gene: TRBJ2-4
clone size: -
CDR3 DNA: TGTGCCAGTGGCAGTCGAAGGGATCAGGGATATCCTCTAGCCAAAAACATTCAGTACTTC
CDR3 protein: CASGSRRDQGYPLAKNIQYF

D gene: -
V gene: TRBV20-1
J gene: TRBJ1-3
clone size: -
CDR3 DNA: TGCAGTGCTAGAGATAAACGGTGGGAGGACACCATATATTTT
CDR3 protein: CSARDKRWEDTIYF

D gene: -
V gene: TRBV9
J gene: TRBJ1-2
clone size: -
CDR3 DNA: TGTGCCAGCAGCGTAGACGGATTAGCTAACTATGGCTACACCTTC
CDR3 protein: CASSVDGLANYGYTF

D gene: -
V gene: TRBV20-1
J gene: TRBJ1-3
clone size: few
CDR3 DNA: TGCAGTGCCAGCAAGGGGAAGGTGGACACCATATATTTT
CDR3 protein: CSASKGKVDTIYF

D gene: -
V gene: TRBV6-1
J gene: TRBJ2-1
clone size: -
CDR3 DNA: TGTGCCAGCAGTAGAATTCCAGGGGGGACCTCCTACAATGAGCAGTTCTTC
CDR3 protein: CASSRIPGGTSYNEQFF

D gene: TRBD1
V gene: TRBV7-2
J gene: TRBJ2-2
clone size: -
CDR3 DNA: TGTGCCAGCAGCCCCGGGACAGCGGCCGGGGAGCTGTTTTTT
CDR3 protein: CASSPGTAAGELFF

D gene: -
V gene: TRBV6-2/TRBV6-3
J gene: TRBJ2-5
clone size: -
CDR3 DNA: TGTGCCAGCAGACAGGAGGGGGGGCCGGAGACCCAGTACTTC
CDR3 protein: CASRQEGGPETQYF

D gene: TRBD2
V gene: TRBV6-1
J gene: TRBJ2-1
clone size: -
CDR3 DNA: TGTGCCAGCAGCCTAGCGGGGGGGCCGTACAATGAGCAGTTCTTC
CDR3 protein: CASSLAGGPYNEQFF

D gene: -
V gene: TRBV7-2
J gene: TRBJ1-2
clone size: -
CDR3 DNA: TGTGCCAGCAGCTTAGACGGATTTTACGGCTACACCTTC
CDR3 protein: CASSLDGFYGYTF

D gene: -
V gene: TRBV6-2/TRBV6-3
J gene: TRBJ1-1
clone size: -
CDR3 DNA: TGTGCCAGCAGATCCACAGGGTTGGGCACTGAAGCTTTCTTT
CDR3 protein: CASRSTGLGTEAFF

D gene: -
V gene: TRBV19
J gene: TRBJ2-3
clone size: -
CDR3 DNA: TGTGCCAGTAGTGCGCCAAGCGCAGATACGCAGTATTTT
CDR3 protein: CASSAPSADTQYF

D gene: -
V gene: TRBV24-1
J gene: TRBJ2-2
clone size: once
CDR3 DNA: TGTGCCACCAGTGATTGGGGTGACGGGGAGCTGTTTTTT
CDR3 protein: CATSDWGDGELFF

D gene: TRBD1
V gene: TRBV15
J gene: TRBJ1-1
clone size: -
CDR3 DNA: TGTGCCACCAGCAGTAGACAGGGGGGAGAAGCTTTCTTT
CDR3 protein: CATSSRQGGEAFF

D gene: -
V gene: TRBV6-1
J gene: TRBJ1-2
clone size: -
CDR3 DNA: TGTGCCAGCAGTGAAGGGCAGGGTAACTATGGCTACACCTTC
CDR3 protein: CASSEGQGNYGYTF

D gene: -
V gene: TRBV2
J gene: TRBJ1-4
clone size: -
CDR3 DNA: TGTGCCAGCAGTGCGGACGGAGCCTATGAAAAACTGTTTTTT
CDR3 protein: CASSADGAYEKLFF

D gene: -
V gene: TRBV2
J gene: TRBJ2-7
clone size: few
CDR3 DNA: TGTGCCAGCAGCGTATGGAGAACCTACGAGCAGTACTTC
CDR3 protein: CASSVWRTYEQYF

D gene: -
V gene: TRBV19
J gene: TRBJ2-7
clone size: -
CDR3 DNA: TGTGCCAGTAGTATAAGTGGAGGGGGCTACGAGCAGTACTTC
CDR3 protein: CASSISGGGYEQYF

D gene: -
V gene: TRBV12-3/TRBV12-4
J gene: TRBJ1-2
clone size: -
CDR3 DNA: TGTGCCAGCAGCCTGATGATAGGGAACTATGGCTACACCTTC
CDR3 protein: CASSLMIGNYGYTF

D gene: -
V gene: TRBV28
J gene: TRBJ1-3
clone size: -
CDR3 DNA: TGTGCCAGCGGGTCTGACAGTCACTCTGGAAACACCATATATTTT
CDR3 protein: CASGSDSHSGNTIYF

D gene: -
V gene: TRBV24-1
J gene: TRBJ1-5
clone size: -
CDR3 DNA: TGTGCCACCAGTCCACAGGGAGGATATAGCAATCAGCCCCAGCATTTT
CDR3 protein: CATSPQGGYSNQPQHF

D gene: TRBD1
V gene: TRBV20-1
J gene: TRBJ1-1
clone size: -
CDR3 DNA: TGCAGTGCTAGAGGACCGGGACAGGGCGGGAGAACTGAAGCTTTCTTT
CDR3 protein: CSARGPGQGGRTEAFF

D gene: -
V gene: TRBV20-1
J gene: TRBJ1-4
clone size: -
CDR3 DNA: TGCAGTGCTAGAGATGGATACGGGGAAAAACTGTTTTTT
CDR3 protein: CSARDGYGEKLFF

D gene: TRBD1
V gene: TRBV24-1
J gene: TRBJ1-5
clone size: -
CDR3 DNA: TGTGCCACCAGTGATTCAGGGACAGGTTATAGCAATCAGCCCCAGCATTTT
CDR3 protein: CATSDSGTGYSNQPQHF

D gene: -
V gene: TRBV6-1
J gene: TRBJ1-4
clone size: -
CDR3 DNA: TGTGCCAGCAGTCGACCACAAGGGGTCTCGAATGAAAAACTGTTTTTT
CDR3 protein: CASSRPQGVSNEKLFF

D gene: -
V gene: TRBV6-4
J gene: TRBJ2-2
clone size: few
CDR3 DNA: TGTGCCAGCAGTGCTTGGGGGCCCGACAGGCCCAACACCGGGGAGCTGTTTTTT
CDR3 protein: CASSAWGPDRPNTGELFF

D gene: -
V gene: TRBV10-3
J gene: TRBJ2-6
clone size: -
CDR3 DNA: TGTGCCATCAGTGAGTCGAGGGGGGCGCCGGCTGGGGCCAACGTCCTGACTTTC
CDR3 protein: CAISESRGAPAGANVLTF

D gene: -
V gene: TRBV7-4
J gene: TRBJ1-2
clone size: -
CDR3 DNA: TGTGCCAGCAGCTTAGCGCGTCTGGGGGTGAGCTATGGCTACACCTTC
CDR3 protein: CASSLARLGVSYGYTF

D gene: -
V gene: TRBV9
J gene: TRBJ1-2
clone size: -
CDR3 DNA: TGTGCCAGCAGCGTAGGTGGAGGTGCTCTAGGGGGCTACACCTTC
CDR3 protein: CASSVGGGALGGYTF

D gene: -
V gene: TRBV9
J gene: TRBJ2-3
clone size: -
CDR3 DNA: TGTGCCAGCAGCCTACAGCGAGATACGCAGTATTTT
CDR3 protein: CASSLQRDTQYF

D gene: -
V gene: TRBV20-1
J gene: TRBJ2-3
clone size: -
CDR3 DNA: TGCAGTGCTAGAGAGGTTTATTTTAGGGATACGCAGTATTTT
CDR3 protein: CSAREVYFRDTQYF

D gene: TRBD1
V gene: TRBV6-1
J gene: TRBJ1-2
clone size: -
CDR3 DNA: TGTGCCAGCAGCGGACAGGGGGCTAGTTACTATGGCTACACCTTC
CDR3 protein: CASSGQGASYYGYTF

D gene: -
V gene: TRBV6-1
J gene: TRBJ1-1
clone size: -
CDR3 DNA: TGTGCCAGCAGTGAAAGTAGGGACACTGAAGCTTTCTTT
CDR3 protein: CASSESRDTEAFF

D gene: -
V gene: TRBV5-1
J gene: TRBJ1-2
clone size: -
CDR3 DNA: TGCGCCAGCAGCTTGGTCGGGGTTAGCTATGGCTACACCTTC
CDR3 protein: CASSLVGVSYGYTF

D gene: -
V gene: TRBV24-1
J gene: TRBJ1-2
clone size: few
CDR3 DNA: TGTGCCACCAGTGACGAAGTGGGGGGCTACACCTTC
CDR3 protein: CATSDEVGGYTF

D gene: -
V gene: TRBV9
J gene: TRBJ1-3
clone size: -
CDR3 DNA: TGTGCCAGCAATAGGGGTAGCTCTGGAAACACCATATATTTT
CDR3 protein: CASNRGSSGNTIYF

D gene: -
V gene: TRBV7-3
J gene: TRBJ1-1
clone size: -
CDR3 DNA: TGTGCCAGCAGCTTAATGGGGGGGAACACTGAAGCTTTCTTT
CDR3 protein: CASSLMGGNTEAFF

D gene: TRBD2
V gene: TRBV20-1
J gene: TRBJ2-3
clone size: -
CDR3 DNA: TGCAGTGCGGAGGTTGGCGGGGGTTTAACAGATACGCAGTATTTT
CDR3 protein: CSAEVGGGLTDTQYF

D gene: TRBD1
V gene: TRBV28
J gene: TRBJ2-6
clone size: -
CDR3 DNA: TGTGCCAGCAGGGAAAGGGACAGGGGCTCATCTGGGGCCAACGTCCTGACTTTC
CDR3 protein: CASRERDRGSSGANVLTF

D gene: TRBD1
V gene: TRBV19
J gene: TRBJ1-4
clone size: -
CDR3 DNA: TGTGCCAGTAGTCCCCACAGGGGATCCGAAAAACTGTTTTTT
CDR3 protein: CASSPHRGSEKLFF

D gene: TRBD2
V gene: TRBV20-1
J gene: TRBJ2-6
clone size: -
CDR3 DNA: TGCAGTGCTCGCATAACGGGAGGCAAACGTGGGGCCAACGTCCTGACTTTC
CDR3 protein: CSARITGGKRGANVLTF

D gene: TRBD1
V gene: TRBV6-5
J gene: TRBJ2-1
clone size: -
CDR3 DNA: TGTGCCAGCAGTTACCTCGGGACAGGGTATAATGAGCAGTTCTTC
CDR3 protein: CASSYLGTGYNEQFF

D gene: -
V gene: TRBV5-4
J gene: TRBJ2-7
clone size: -
CDR3 DNA: TGTGCCAGCAGCTTGGGGTCTCATCGGGGTTCCCCTTACGAGCAGTACTTC
CDR3 protein: CASSLGSHRGSPYEQYF

D gene: TRBD1
V gene: TRBV28
J gene: TRBJ1-6
clone size: -
CDR3 DNA: TGTGCCAGCAGTCGGACAGGGAGAAATTCACCCCTCCACTTT
CDR3 protein: CASSRTGRNSPLHF

D gene: -
V gene: TRBV7-9
J gene: TRBJ1-4
clone size: -
CDR3 DNA: TGTGCCAGCAGCTTAGACGGCACAGTCTATAATGAAAAACTGTTTTTT
CDR3 protein: CASSLDGTVYNEKLFF

D gene: -
V gene: TRBV11-2
J gene: TRBJ2-7
clone size: once
CDR3 DNA: TGTGCCAGCAGCTTTATGGGCAGCTCCTACGAGCAGTACTTC
CDR3 protein: CASSFMGSSYEQYF

D gene: -
V gene: TRBV19
J gene: TRBJ1-6
clone size: -
CDR3 DNA: TGTGCCAGTAGTAACAGTATCGCCTATAATTCACCCCTCCACTTT
CDR3 protein: CASSNSIAYNSPLHF

D gene: -
V gene: TRBV27
J gene: TRBJ1-1
clone size: -
CDR3 DNA: TGTGCCAGCAGCCCACGCCCCAGGGAGCGGAACACTGAAGCTTTCTTT
CDR3 protein: CASSPRPRERNTEAFF

D gene: -
V gene: TRBV28
J gene: TRBJ1-6
clone size: once
CDR3 DNA: TGTGCCAGCGTAGACAGCAATTCACCCCTCCACTTT
CDR3 protein: CASVDSNSPLHF

D gene: -
V gene: TRBV10-3
J gene: TRBJ1-1
clone size: once
CDR3 DNA: TGTGCCATCAGCCAGGTCAAGAACACTGAAGCTTTCTTT
CDR3 protein: CAISQVKNTEAFF

D gene: -
V gene: TRBV12-3/TRBV12-4
J gene: TRBJ1-2
clone size: few
CDR3 DNA: TGTGCCAGCAGTCCCTGGGGCAGGGGCGGCTACACCTTC
CDR3 protein: CASSPWGRGGYTF

D gene: TRBD1
V gene: TRBV24-1
J gene: TRBJ2-5
clone size: -
CDR3 DNA: TGTGCCACCAGTGATGCTGGGACAGGGGCAAAGGAGACCCAGTACTTC
CDR3 protein: CATSDAGTGAKETQYF

D gene: -
V gene: TRBV30
J gene: TRBJ2-3
clone size: -
CDR3 DNA: TGTGCCTGGAGTGTAGATACGCAGTATTTT
CDR3 protein: CAWSVDTQYF

D gene: -
V gene: TRBV28
J gene: TRBJ2-1
clone size: once
CDR3 DNA: TGTGCCAGCAGTTTCTCGGCAGGGGCAGGGACGAATGAGCAGTTCTTC
CDR3 protein: CASSFSAGAGTNEQFF

D gene: -
V gene: TRBV2
J gene: TRBJ2-3
clone size: few
CDR3 DNA: TGTGCCAGCAGGTTCTCCTATACGCAGTATTTT
CDR3 protein: CASRFSYTQYF

D gene: TRBD1
V gene: TRBV19
J gene: TRBJ1-2
clone size: -
CDR3 DNA: TGTGCCAGTAGTATGGACAGGGTTGGCTACACCTTC
CDR3 protein: CASSMDRVGYTF